This passage covers 29 T cell receptor beta chains from one sample sequenced in a study of T-cell reconstitution after alpha-beta-depleted transplantation in children. Construction of the TCRbeta library involved unique molecular identifiers. One entry per CDR3 protein results from TCRdb running MiXCR on the PCR reads. The sample lists 600,000 to 700,000 distinct CDR3 sequences, over 15% seen once, with approximately 1% in the top ten. The sequencing used PBMCs from the stem cell graft donor, collected from the stem cell graft. All receptors come from a human donor who donated a stem cell graft to a child with acute myeloid leukemia.

In its sample, this clonotype was seen a few times. V usage is TRBV7-7 and J usage is TRBJ2-2; D gene unclear. CDR3 length equals 13 residues. Germline CDR1 and CDR2: SSHAT and FNYEAQ (reference sequence). Trimming cost V 6 bases and J 7 bases, with 12 bases left between them. For the CDR3, the DNA is TGTGCCAGCAGGGACCCGGCCGGCGGGGAGCTGTTTTTT. It encodes CASRDPAGGELFF.

This clonotype has a handful of counts. J is TRBJ2-7 and V is TRBV18; 8 positions agree with TRBD1. With V trimmed by 1 base and J by 3 bases, 2 bases remained unmatched. The CDR3 is made up of 14 amino acids. The germline gives CDR1 KGHSH, CDR2 LQKENI. The CDR3 is CASSPQTGDYEQYF. CDR3 nucleotide sequence: TGTGCCAGCTCACCACAGACAGGGGACTACGAGCAGTACTTC.

The J gene is TRBJ2-2, the V gene TRBV25-1; D uncertain. In germline, CDR1 is MGHDK, CDR2 SYGVNS. The CDR3 totals 10 residues. V lost 5 bases and J lost 8, with 3 bases in between. The DNA of the CDR3 is TGTGCCAGCAGTCATGGGGAGCTGTTTTTT. Encoded protein: CASSHGELFF.

The chain links TRBV5-5 to TRBJ2-5; D is undetermined. The CDR3 spans 13 residues. Trimming shortened V by 4 bases and J by 3 bases, and 10 bases separated the two germline ends. The germline V gene encodes CDR1 SGHKS and CDR2 YYEKEE (reference sequence). The CDR3 protein is CASSPVTEETQYF. Here the CDR3 DNA reads TGTGCCAGCAGCCCCGTGACTGAAGAGACCCAGTACTTC.

This clonotype was seen at least ten times. CDR3 nucleotides: TGCGCCAGCAGCATGCAAGCGGGACGGGGCACTGAAGCTTTCTTT. It is translated as CASSMQAGRGTEAFF. The rearrangement uses TRBV5-1 and TRBJ1-1; tentatively, D is TRBD1 (5 bases). Germline CDR1 and CDR2: SGHRS and YFSETQ. This CDR3 is 15 amino acids long. Trimming shortened V by 4 bases and J by 4 bases, and 17 bases separated the two germline ends.

This clonotype was counted ten times or more. The V call is TRBV9, the J call TRBJ2-1, with D possibly matching TRBD2 (5 bases). Germline values: CDR1 SGDLS, CDR2 YYNGEE. This CDR3 region has 15 residues. V was trimmed by 3 bases and J by 0 bases, leaving 10 bases between them. CDR3 sequence: CASSGRTGSYNEQFF. In DNA form, the CDR3 reads TGTGCCAGCAGCGGCAGGACTGGCTCCTACAATGAGCAGTTCTTC.

The chain couples TRBV7-6 to TRBJ2-5; D ambiguous. The V gene's germline CDR1 is SGHVS and CDR2 FNYEAQ. V was cut by 6 bases and J by 3 bases, with 20 bases left in between. The CDR3 sequence is 16 residues long. The CDR3 DNA sequence: TGTGCCAGCAGTTACATCCCCCGAGGAGACGAAGAGACCCAGTACTTC. Translating gives CASSYIPRGDEETQYF.

As for this clonotype: At one boundary the junction diverges from the germline segment, which might be a read error. This chain uses TRBV7-9 with TRBJ1-1; D remains unclear. The CDR3 is made up of 16 amino acids. The germline V gene encodes CDR1 SEHNR and CDR2 FQNEAQ (reference sequence). The DNA for the CDR3 is TGTGCCAGCAGACCAAAGGGTCCCGATTCGAACACTGGAGCTTTCTTT. It is translated as CASRPKGPDSNTGAFF.

The CDR3 reads CSARDPSGGANEQYV. The CDR3 DNA is TGCAGTGCTAGAGACCCCAGCGGGGGGGCAAACGAGCAGTACGTC. This chain uses TRBV20-1 with TRBJ2-7, with TRBD2 matching over 10 bases. The V gene's germline CDR1 is DFQATT and CDR2 SNEGSKA (reference sequence). Trimming cost V 0 bases and J 5 bases; bases outside gene matches: 7. The length of the CDR3 is 15 residues.

This clonotype has more than one count but fewer than ten. The V and J genes are TRBV12-3 or TRBV12-4 and TRBJ1-3; no clear D gene. The germline V and J ends were trimmed by 3 bases and 4 bases, with 10 bases remaining between them. The CDR3 runs 14 residues. The CDR3 reads CASSFLRDGNTIYF. The CDR3 region has the DNA TGTGCCAGCAGTTTCCTTCGTGACGGAAACACCATATATTTT.

The J gene is TRBJ2-1, the V gene TRBV24-1; weak D call: TRBD1 (6 bases). CDR1 is KGHDR, CDR2 SFDVKD, per germline. V was clipped by 3 bases and J by 1 base, with 15 bases between them. The CDR3 length is 17 residues. CDR3 nucleotides: TGTGCCACCAGTGATCCCAAAATAGGGGGATCCTACAATGAGCAGTTCTTC. Residues: CATSDPKIGGSYNEQFF.

V and J are TRBV4-3 and TRBJ1-2; tentatively, D is TRBD1 (5 bases). The CDR3 covers 16 residues. Per the germline V gene, CDR1 is LGHNA and CDR2 is YSLEER. V gave up 1 base and J gave up 3 bases, with 15 bases separating them. The CDR3 DNA follows: TGCGCCAGCAGCCAAGTTGCTTTGACAGTGGACTATGGCTACACCTTC. Amino acids: CASSQVALTVDYGYTF.

In nucleotides, the CDR3 is TGTGCCAGCAGCCTTGGGGGGGCAGTGAAGTACGTC. Translation gives CASSLGGAVKYV. The chain recombines TRBV28 with TRBJ2-7; TRBD2 is a possible D gene (7 bases). Trimming took 6 bases from V and 11 from J, leaving 17 bases between them. Germline CDR1 MDHEN, CDR2 SYDVKM. This CDR3 region has 12 residues.

Ten or more counts support this clonotype. The chain has TRBV29-1 and TRBJ2-7; TRBD1 matches 7 bases. The ends lost 3 bases at V and 2 bases at J; junction bases unmatched: 1. Germline CDR1 and CDR2: SQVTM and ANQGSEA. The CDR3 runs 12 residues. CDR3 residues: CSVDTGAYEQYF. CDR3 nucleotide sequence: TGCAGCGTTGACACAGGGGCCTACGAGCAGTACTTC.

Comment on this clonotype: This may arise from a read error, as a much more abundant clone is one base away. The rearrangement links TRBV25-1 to TRBJ2-7; D is uncertain. This CDR3 is 15 amino acids long. Per the germline V gene, CDR1 is MGHDK and CDR2 is SYGVNS. Here the CDR3 reads CASSDWEHNSYERYF. In DNA form, the CDR3 reads TGTGCCAGCAGTGACTGGGAACATAACTCCTACGAGCGGTACTTC.

For the CDR3, the DNA is TGTGCCAGCAGCCTAGGGGATCACCTTGAAGCTTTCTTT. Translation gives CASSLGDHLEAFF. This sequence joins TRBV5-4 and TRBJ1-1; D possibly corresponds to TRBD1 (5 bases). CDR1 is SGHNT and CDR2 is YYREEE in the germline V gene (reference sequence). The V gene lost 4 bases and the J gene lost 7 bases, with 14 bases spanning the gap. The CDR3 runs 13 residues.

This clonotype was detected a few times. This chain joins TRBV4-1 and TRBJ1-5; a possible D gene is TRBD1 (6 bases). CDR1 is MGHRA, CDR2 YSYEKL, per germline. The CDR3 runs 13 residues. Trimming pared 1 base from V and 16 bases from J, leaving 17 bases between. The CDR3 DNA is TGCGCCAGCAGCCAAGTACTGACAGGACCCAGCCATTTT. The encoded protein is CASSQVLTGPSHF.

This clonotype was seen ten or more times. This rearrangement joins TRBV12-3 or TRBV12-4 to TRBJ2-7; 9 positions match TRBD1. The J segment lost 0 bases and the V segment lost 5 bases, leaving 5 bases of the junction unmatched. The CDR3 runs to 15 residues. The CDR3 here is CASSKTGGSSYEQYV. CDR3 DNA sequence: TGTGCCAGCAGTAAGACAGGGGGAAGCTCCTACGAGCAGTACGTC.

The V call is TRBV6-2 or TRBV6-3, the J call TRBJ1-5; 7 bases match TRBD1. The CDR3 extends over 18 amino acids. CDR1 and CDR2 (germline): MNHEY, SVGEGT. V was pared by 0 bases and J by 0 bases, with 8 bases of the junction left unmatched. This chain's CDR3 is CASSYSTGTFYSNQPQHF. Written as DNA, the CDR3 is TGTGCCAGCAGTTACTCGACAGGGACCTTTTATAGCAATCAGCCCCAGCATTTT.

This clonotype was recorded a few times. The V call is TRBV10-3, the J call TRBJ2-2, with 10 bases aligning to TRBD1. Losses at the gene ends were 10 bases for V and 4 bases for J; bases not matched to a gene: 15. Germline V gene sequence: CDR1 ENHRY, CDR2 SYGVKD. This CDR3 is 17 amino acids long. CDR3 nucleotides: TGTGCCACCGGGGGGGGGACAGGGGAGATAAGCACCGGGGAGCTGTTTTTT. This encodes CATGGGTGEISTGELFF.

This clonotype has just a few counts. The chain's CDR3 is CASSFREAGELFF. The CDR3 DNA follows: TGCGCCAGCAGCTTCAGGGAGGCCGGGGAGCTGTTTTTT. The chain couples TRBV5-1 to TRBJ2-2; tentative D call: TRBD2 (6 bases). This CDR3 has 13 residues. Trimming took 2 bases from V and 6 from J, leaving 8 bases between them. The V gene's germline CDR1 is SGHRS and CDR2 YFSETQ.

There are a few counts of this clonotype. The J gene is TRBJ2-2, the V gene TRBV7-6; D is unresolved. Trimming shortened V by 4 bases and J by 6 bases, and 6 bases separated the two germline ends. This CDR3 has 12 residues. From germline, CDR1 is SGHVS and CDR2 FNYEAQ. Here the CDR3 DNA reads TGTGCCAGCAGCTACTCGGCCGGGGAGCTGTTTTTT. Its protein is CASSYSAGELFF.

The genes are TRBV7-8 and TRBJ2-1; no clear D. CDR3 size: 14 residues. The V end lost 1 base, the J end lost 6 bases, and 10 bases lay between the germline ends. CDR1 is SGHVS and CDR2 is FQNEAQ in the germline V gene. The chain's CDR3 is CASSLVGPINEQFF. For the CDR3, the DNA is TGTGCCAGCAGCTTAGTAGGCCCGATCAATGAGCAGTTCTTC.

This clonotype showed up just a few times. The chain has TRBV20-1 and TRBJ2-7, with 10 nucleotides matching TRBD2. Germline V gene data show CDR1 as DFQATT and CDR2 as SNEGSKA (reference sequence). There are 17 residues in the CDR3. In DNA form, the CDR3 reads TGCTGTGCTAGATCGGAACTAGCGGGGTCTAAGGAATACGAGCAGTACGTC. This codes for CCARSELAGSKEYEQYV.

The sample holds many counts of this clonotype. V gene TRBV7-2 combines with J gene TRBJ2-1; the D gene is possibly TRBD2 (6 bases). CDR1 and CDR2 from the germline V gene are SGHTA and FQGNSA. The V and J ends lost 5 bases and 0 bases respectively, with 11 bases between them. The CDR3 runs 15 residues. The CDR3 sequence: CASSPQTSSYNEQFF. CDR3 coding DNA: TGTGCCAGCAGCCCCCAGACTAGCTCCTACAATGAGCAGTTCTTC.

J is TRBJ1-5 and V is TRBV7-9; tentative D call: TRBD1 (5 bases). Germline assignment: CDR1 SEHNR and CDR2 FQNEAQ (reference sequence). Trimming pared 4 bases from V and 7 bases from J, leaving 11 bases between. This CDR3 comprises 13 residues. CDR3 region: CASSWGDGQPQHF. DNA for the CDR3: TGTGCCAGCAGCTGGGGGGACGGGCAGCCCCAGCATTTT.

The chain recombines TRBV10-2 with TRBJ1-4; D unclear. CDR1 and CDR2 (germline): WSHSY, SAAADI. Trimming left V 4 bases short and J 4 bases short, with 7 bases between. This CDR3 contains 13 residues. DNA of the CDR3: TGCGCCAGCAGTGGGCCTCTTAATGAAAAACTGTTTTTT. Amino acid sequence: CASSGPLNEKLFF.

Many counts were recorded for this clonotype. V and J are TRBV19 and TRBJ1-3; D might be TRBD1 (5 bases). Germline V gene data show CDR1 as LNHDA and CDR2 as SQIVND (reference sequence). The V end lost 7 bases, the J end lost 0 bases, and 25 bases lay between the germline ends. The CDR3 is made up of 19 amino acids. DNA of the CDR3: TGTGCCAGTAAGGTCCGGCAGGGCCCTAGCCCCGTCTCTGGAAACACCATATATTTT. Its protein product is CASKVRQGPSPVSGNTIYF.

The genes are TRBV7-9 and TRBJ2-2; no definite D call. Trimming left V 3 bases short and J 9 bases short, with 14 bases between. The V gene's germline CDR1 is SEHNR and CDR2 FQNEAQ (reference sequence). This CDR3 has 14 residues. The CDR3 protein is CASSFPGSLRELFF. The DNA for the CDR3 is TGTGCCAGCAGCTTCCCGGGCAGTCTCCGGGAGCTGTTTTTT.